The sequence of this TCR beta chain was determined in a study of blood T cell repertoires in COVID-19. Study details: Sample material is recorded as cDNA or gDNA derived from T cells, B-cell-depleted T cells, or PBMCs.

How the authors handled the data: Using reference gene primer amplification, nucleated cell counts were estimated. Using immunoSEQ multiplex PCR, the repertoire was profiled, and TCRdb retains in-frame clones only, with some absent. V, J and clone size derive from that table, while D and trimming were established from the DNA sequence. The sample records hundreds of thousands of clones, about 87% being singletons. This CDR3 has 15 residues. CDR1 is LGHNA, CDR2 YSLEER, per germline. Germline trimming cut 1 base from V and 6 bases from J; bases unmatched to any gene: 8. Participants spanned ages 18 to 89 years and resided in 20 to 25 US areas. Allocation to cohorts depended on clinical history reported by the participants.

The origin of this receptor is a woman aged 50 to 65 who had recovered from COVID-19. The V gene is TRBV4-3, the J gene TRBJ2-7, with TRBD1 matching over 8 bases. Material for sequencing was PBMCs or T cells enriched from blood (not recorded which). CDR3 sequence (DNA): TGCGCCAGCAGCCAAGGGAGGACAGGGAGGATCGAGCAGTACTTC. It is translated as CASSQGRTGRIEQYF.